This TCR beta chain is drawn from a study of T-cell memory formation after mild COVID-19. TCR alpha and TCR beta cDNA libraries carrying sample barcodes and UMIs came from 5'RACE with constant-segment primers. TCRdb used MiXCR to reprocess the 5' RACE reads, holding one entry per CDR3 protein. Of about 340,000 distinct CDR3 sequences in the sample, approximately 15% were seen once. The CDR3 length is 14 residues. V trimming: 6 bases; J trimming: 4 bases; junction bases outside the gene matches: 2. Germline lookup yields CDR1 ENHRY and CDR2 SYGVKD. The sequence came from a man between 18 and 29 years old who had mild COVID-19 (a few samples of this study predate the infection). Cell type and time point are not known. Sequencing was carried out using PBMCs or a T cell subset sorted from them (not recorded which). V gene TRBV10-3 combines with J gene TRBJ2-7, with 14 nucleotides matching TRBD2. CDR3 coding DNA: TGTGCCATCAGGACTAGCGGGGGGGTATACGAGCAGTACTTC. The encoded protein is CAIRTSGGVYEQYF.